This is a list of T cell receptor beta chains from one sample in a study of control samples from healthy donors and cancer patients. Using immunoSEQ multiplex PCR, the repertoire was profiled, and TCRdb retains in-frame clones only, with some absent. The data show some 150,000 clones, 85% to 95% seen once. The source material was blood. The source of these receptors is a woman in her sixties or seventies in good health. CDR3s include the opening cysteine and the closing phenylalanine or tryptophan. The D gene is left open where the match is weak. Part of the rows lack a size; the others show once, few, many or a class for expanded clones.

TRBV11-2	TRBD1	TRBJ2-1	once	CASSFSPPGTGDDEQFF	TGTGCCAGCAGCTTCTCCCCCCCCGGGACAGGGGATGATGAGCAGTTCTTC
TRBV4-3	-	TRBJ1-1	-	CASSQLFVRDGDMNTEAFF	TGCGCCAGCAGCCAACTATTCGTCCGGGACGGCGACATGAACACTGAAGCTTTCTTT
TRBV30	TRBD1	TRBJ1-2	-	CAWSRQGELPNYGYTF	TGTGCCTGGAGTAGACAGGGGGAGCTACCTAACTATGGCTACACCTTC
TRBV12-5	TRBD1	TRBJ2-3	-	CASGRTGGTDTQYF	TGTGCTAGTGGTAGGACAGGGGGCACAGATACGCAGTATTTT
TRBV5-3	TRBD1	TRBJ1-2	-	CARSLERQGAYYGYTF	TGTGCCAGAAGCTTGGAGCGGCAGGGGGCGTACTATGGCTACACCTTC
TRBV7-3	-	TRBJ1-6	-	CASSRTGPNSPLHF	TGTGCCAGCAGCCGAACGGGCCCCAATTCACCCCTCCACTTT
TRBV7-9	-	TRBJ1-1	-	CASSRRGNDTEAFF	TGTGCCAGCAGCCGGAGGGGTAACGACACTGAAGCTTTCTTT
TRBV15	-	TRBJ2-5	-	CATSSRLAAGGTQYF	TGTGCCACCAGCAGTCGTCTAGCGGCAGGGGGGACCCAGTACTTC
TRBV25-1	TRBD2	TRBJ2-5	-	CASCPGTSGGRYQETQYF	TGTGCCAGCTGCCCAGGGACTAGCGGGGGGAGGTACCAAGAGACCCAGTACTTC
TRBV19	TRBD1	TRBJ1-4	-	CASSIRQGGNEKLFF	TGTGCCAGTAGTATTCGACAGGGGGGTAATGAAAAACTGTTTTTT
TRBV4-3	-	TRBJ2-5	-	CASSLDRRGETQYF	TGCGCCAGCAGCCTCGACCGTAGGGGGGAGACCCAGTACTTC
TRBV4-3	-	TRBJ1-1	few	CASSQAHGTEAFF	TGCGCCAGCAGCCAAGCCCACGGGACTGAAGCTTTCTTT
TRBV4-3	TRBD1	TRBJ1-2	-	CASSPAGQGGNYGYTF	TGCGCCAGCAGCCCCGCCGGACAGGGAGGAAACTATGGCTACACCTTC
TRBV4-1	TRBD1	TRBJ1-2	-	CASSQEIGQGKYYGYTF	TGCGCCAGCAGCCAAGAGATAGGACAGGGGAAATACTATGGCTACACCTTC
TRBV7-6	-	TRBJ2-2	-	CASSFDSTGELFF	TGTGCCAGCAGCTTCGACAGCACCGGGGAGCTGTTTTTT
TRBV19	TRBD1	TRBJ1-2	-	CASRSQGQPQRGYTF	TGTGCCAGTAGATCTCAGGGACAGCCACAGAGGGGCTACACCTTC
TRBV7-2	-	TRBJ1-5	-	CASSLAGQINQPQHF	TGTGCCAGCAGTCTAGCCGGACAGATAAATCAGCCCCAGCATTTT
TRBV30	-	TRBJ1-5	-	CAWSIGGYQPQHF	TGTGCCTGGAGTATCGGCGGATATCAGCCCCAGCATTTT
TRBV12-3/TRBV12-4	-	TRBJ1-5	-	CASSLDEWDKHF	TGTGCCAGCAGTTTAGACGAGTGGGACAAGCATTTT
TRBV9	-	TRBJ1-6	-	CASRSETGLYNSPLHF	TGTGCCAGCCGGTCCGAGACAGGCCTCTATAATTCACCCCTCCACTTT
TRBV27	-	TRBJ1-2	-	CASSSPPGNYGYTF	TGTGCCAGCAGTTCACCCCCTGGGAACTATGGCTACACCTTC
TRBV9	TRBD1	TRBJ1-6	-	CASSVDQTGTLSSPLHF	TGTGCCAGCAGCGTAGATCAGACAGGGACCCTTAGTTCACCCCTCCACTTT
TRBV27	TRBD2	TRBJ2-3	-	CASSALAGGTDTQYF	TGTGCCAGCAGTGCCCTAGCGGGGGGGACAGATACGCAGTATTTT
TRBV18	-	TRBJ2-3	-	CASSTLDTQYF	TGTGCCAGCTCCACTCTCGATACGCAGTATTTT
TRBV9	-	TRBJ1-2	-	CASSGGSYYGYTF	TGTGCCAGCAGCGGGGGGTCTTACTATGGCTACACCTTC
TRBV10-3	TRBD1	TRBJ2-7	-	CASATGGPLKKSSYEQYF	TGTGCCAGCGCCACAGGGGGCCCACTTAAGAAAAGCTCCTACGAGCAGTACTTC